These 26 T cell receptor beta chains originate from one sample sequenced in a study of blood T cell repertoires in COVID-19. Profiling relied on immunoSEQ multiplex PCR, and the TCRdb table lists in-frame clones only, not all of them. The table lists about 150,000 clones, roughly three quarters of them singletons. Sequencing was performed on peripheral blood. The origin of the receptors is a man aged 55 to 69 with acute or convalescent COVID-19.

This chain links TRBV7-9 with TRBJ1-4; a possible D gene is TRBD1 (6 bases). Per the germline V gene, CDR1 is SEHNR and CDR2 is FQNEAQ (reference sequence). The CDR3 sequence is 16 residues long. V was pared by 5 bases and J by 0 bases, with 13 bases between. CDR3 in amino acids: CASSPGQFATNEKLFF. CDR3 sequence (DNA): TGTGCCAGCAGCCCCGGACAGTTTGCAACTAATGAAAAACTGTTTTTT.

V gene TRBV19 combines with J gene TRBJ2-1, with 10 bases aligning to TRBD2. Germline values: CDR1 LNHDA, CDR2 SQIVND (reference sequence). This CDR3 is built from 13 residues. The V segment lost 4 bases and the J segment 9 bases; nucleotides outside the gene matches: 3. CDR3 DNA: TGTGCCAGTAGTACCCAGCGGGAGGGTGAGCAGTTCTTC. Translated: CASSTQREGEQFF.

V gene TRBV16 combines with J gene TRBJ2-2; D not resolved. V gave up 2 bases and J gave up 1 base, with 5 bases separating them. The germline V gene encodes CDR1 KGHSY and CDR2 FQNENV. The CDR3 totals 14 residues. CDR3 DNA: TGTGCCAGCAGCCAAAACAGGAACACCGGGGAGCTGTTTTTT. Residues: CASSQNRNTGELFF.

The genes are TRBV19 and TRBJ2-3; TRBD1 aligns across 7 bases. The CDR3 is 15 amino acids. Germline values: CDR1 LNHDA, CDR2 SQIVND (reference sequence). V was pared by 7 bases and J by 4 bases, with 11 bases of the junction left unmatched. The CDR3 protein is CASNLGRGYPDTQYF. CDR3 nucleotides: TGTGCCAGTAATCTTGGCAGGGGGTACCCAGATACGCAGTATTTT.

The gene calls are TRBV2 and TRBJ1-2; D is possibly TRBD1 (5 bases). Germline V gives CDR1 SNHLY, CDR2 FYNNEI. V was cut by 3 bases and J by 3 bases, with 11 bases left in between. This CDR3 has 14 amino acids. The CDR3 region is CASSEQGFDYGYTF. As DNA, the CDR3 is TGTGCCAGCAGTGAGCAGGGCTTTGACTATGGCTACACCTTC.

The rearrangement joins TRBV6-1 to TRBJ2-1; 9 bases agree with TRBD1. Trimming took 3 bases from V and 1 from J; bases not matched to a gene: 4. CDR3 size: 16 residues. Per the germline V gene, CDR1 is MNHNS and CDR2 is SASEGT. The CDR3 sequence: CASSEATGGSYNEQFF. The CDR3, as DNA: TGTGCCAGCAGTGAGGCGACAGGGGGATCCTACAATGAGCAGTTCTTC.

CDR3 sequence: CASSFSGGGYYNEQFF. In DNA, the CDR3 is TGCGCCAGCAGCTTCTCCGGGGGTGGCTATTACAATGAGCAGTTCTTC. The V call is TRBV5-1, the J call TRBJ2-1; tentative D call: TRBD2 (6 bases). Trimming left V 2 bases short and J 4 bases short, with 16 bases between. The CDR3 is 16 amino acids. Germline values: CDR1 SGHRS, CDR2 YFSETQ.

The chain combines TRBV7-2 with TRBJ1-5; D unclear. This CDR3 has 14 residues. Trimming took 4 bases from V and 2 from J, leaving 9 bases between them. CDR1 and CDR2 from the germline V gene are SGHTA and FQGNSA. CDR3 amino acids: CASSYRGRNQPQHF. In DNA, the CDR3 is TGTGCCAGCAGCTACAGAGGGCGCAATCAGCCCCAGCATTTT.

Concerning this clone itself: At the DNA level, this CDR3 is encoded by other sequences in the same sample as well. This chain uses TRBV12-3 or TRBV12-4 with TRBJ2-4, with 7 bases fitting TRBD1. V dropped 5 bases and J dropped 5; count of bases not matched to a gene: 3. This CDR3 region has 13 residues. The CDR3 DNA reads TGTGCCAGCAGTCCCGGGACAGAAAACATTCAGTACTTC. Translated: CASSPGTENIQYF.

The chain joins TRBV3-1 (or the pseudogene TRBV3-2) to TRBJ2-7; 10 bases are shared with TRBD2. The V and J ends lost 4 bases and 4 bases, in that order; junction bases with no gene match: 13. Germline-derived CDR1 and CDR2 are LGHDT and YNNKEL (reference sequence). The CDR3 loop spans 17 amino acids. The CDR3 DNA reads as TGTGCCAGCAGCCCCTACACAGCTAGCGGGAGAGGTTACGAGCAGTACTTC. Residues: CASSPYTASGRGYEQYF.

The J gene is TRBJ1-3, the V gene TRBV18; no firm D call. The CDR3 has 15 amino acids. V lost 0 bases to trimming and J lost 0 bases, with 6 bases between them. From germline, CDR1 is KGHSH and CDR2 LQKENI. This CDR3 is CASSPPPSSGNTIYF. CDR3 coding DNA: TGTGCCAGCTCACCACCGCCGAGCTCTGGAAACACCATATATTTT. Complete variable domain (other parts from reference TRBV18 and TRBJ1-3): NAGVMQNPRHLVRRRGQEARLRCSPMKGHSHVYWYRQLPEEGLKFMVYLQKENIIDESGMPKERFSAEFPKEGPSILRIQQVVRGDSAAYFCASSPPPSSGNTIYFGEGSWLTVV.

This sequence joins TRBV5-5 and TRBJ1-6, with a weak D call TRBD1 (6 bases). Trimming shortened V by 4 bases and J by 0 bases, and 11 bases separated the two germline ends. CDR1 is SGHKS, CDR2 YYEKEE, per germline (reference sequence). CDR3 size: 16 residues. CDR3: CASSTTGSSYNSPLHF. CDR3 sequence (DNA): TGTGCCAGCAGCACTACAGGGAGCTCCTATAATTCACCCCTCCACTTT.

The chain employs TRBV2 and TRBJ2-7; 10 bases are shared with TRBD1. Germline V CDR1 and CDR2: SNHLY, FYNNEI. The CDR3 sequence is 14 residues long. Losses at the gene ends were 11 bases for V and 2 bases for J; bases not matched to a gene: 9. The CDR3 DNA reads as TGTGCCGGGATTGCCGGGACAGGGGCCTACGAGCAGTACTTC. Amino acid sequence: CAGIAGTGAYEQYF.

The CDR3 loop is CASSRNRDRDHEQYF. The CDR3 DNA follows: TGTGCCAGCTCACGCAACCGGGACAGGGACCACGAGCAGTACTTC. The rearrangement joins TRBV18 to TRBJ2-7; 9 bases line up with TRBD1. The CDR3 sequence is 15 residues long. CDR1 and CDR2 (germline): KGHSH, LQKENI. Unmatched junction bases numbered 9, after V lost 4 bases and J lost 5 bases.

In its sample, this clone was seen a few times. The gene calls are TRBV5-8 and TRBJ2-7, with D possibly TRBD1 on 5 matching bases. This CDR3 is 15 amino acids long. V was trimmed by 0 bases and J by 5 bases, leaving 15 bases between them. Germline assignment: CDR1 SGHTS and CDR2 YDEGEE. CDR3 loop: CASSLEGHPRNEQYF. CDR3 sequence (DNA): TGTGCCAGCAGCTTGGAAGGACACCCTCGAAACGAGCAGTACTTC.

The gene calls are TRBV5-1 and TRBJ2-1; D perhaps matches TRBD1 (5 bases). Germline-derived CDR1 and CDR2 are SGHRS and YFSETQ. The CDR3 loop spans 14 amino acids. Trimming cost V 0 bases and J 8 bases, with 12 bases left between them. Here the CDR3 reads CASSLARVLDEQFF. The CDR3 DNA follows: TGCGCCAGCAGCTTGGCCAGGGTATTGGATGAGCAGTTCTTC.

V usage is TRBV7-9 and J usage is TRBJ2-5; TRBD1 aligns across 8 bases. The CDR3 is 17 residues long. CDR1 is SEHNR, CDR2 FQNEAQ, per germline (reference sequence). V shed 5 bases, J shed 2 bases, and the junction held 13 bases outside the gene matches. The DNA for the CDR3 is TGTGCCAGCAGCCGAGCGGACAGGGTAGGATCTCAAGAGACCCAGTACTTC. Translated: CASSRADRVGSQETQYF.

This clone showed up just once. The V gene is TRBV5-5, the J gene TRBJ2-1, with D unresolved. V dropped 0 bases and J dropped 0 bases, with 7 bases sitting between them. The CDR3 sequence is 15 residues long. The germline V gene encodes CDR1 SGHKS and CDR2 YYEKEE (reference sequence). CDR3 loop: CASSLVDSSYNEQFF. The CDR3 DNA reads TGTGCCAGCAGCTTGGTCGATAGCTCCTACAATGAGCAGTTCTTC.

The CDR3 DNA is TGTGCCAGCAACGACAGGGGCGGGAGCAATCAGCCCCAGCATTTT. Translated, it gives CASNDRGGSNQPQHF. This rearrangement joins TRBV28 to TRBJ1-5; 8 bases are shared with TRBD1. The CDR3 consists of 15 residues. Germline CDR1 and CDR2: MDHEN and SYDVKM. The trim removed 7 bases at V and 1 base at J, leaving 6 bases unmatched.

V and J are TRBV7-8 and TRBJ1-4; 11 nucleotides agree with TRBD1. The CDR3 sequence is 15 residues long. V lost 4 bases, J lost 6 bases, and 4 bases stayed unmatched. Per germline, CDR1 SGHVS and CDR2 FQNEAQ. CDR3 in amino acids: CASSSRTGGDEKLFF. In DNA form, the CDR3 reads TGTGCCAGCAGCTCGCGGACAGGGGGCGATGAAAAACTGTTTTTT. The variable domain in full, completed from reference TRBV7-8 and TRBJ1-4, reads GAGVSQSPRYKVAKRGQDVALRCDPISGHVSLFWYQQALGQGPEFLTYFQNEAQLDKSGLPSDRFFAERPEGSVSTLKIQRTQQEDSAVYLCASSSRTGGDEKLFFGSGTQLSVL.

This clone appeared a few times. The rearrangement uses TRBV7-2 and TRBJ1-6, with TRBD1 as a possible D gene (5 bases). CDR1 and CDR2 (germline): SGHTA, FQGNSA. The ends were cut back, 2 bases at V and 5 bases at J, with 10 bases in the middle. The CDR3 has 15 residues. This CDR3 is CASSLSGIHNSPLHF. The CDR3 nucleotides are TGTGCCAGCAGCTTATCAGGGATCCATAATTCACCCCTCCACTTT.

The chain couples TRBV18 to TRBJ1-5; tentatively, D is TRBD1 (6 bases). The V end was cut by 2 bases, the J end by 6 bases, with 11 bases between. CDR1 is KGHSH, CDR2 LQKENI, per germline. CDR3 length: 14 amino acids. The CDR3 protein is CASSPGGESQPQHF. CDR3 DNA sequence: TGTGCCAGCTCACCAGGGGGCGAGAGTCAGCCCCAGCATTTT.

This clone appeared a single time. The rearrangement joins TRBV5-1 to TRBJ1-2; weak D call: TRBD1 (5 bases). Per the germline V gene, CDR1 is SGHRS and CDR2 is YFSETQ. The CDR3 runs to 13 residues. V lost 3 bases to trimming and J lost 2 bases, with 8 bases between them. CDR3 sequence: CASSSRGNYGYTF. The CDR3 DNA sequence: TGCGCCAGCAGCTCCCGGGGGAACTATGGCTACACCTTC.

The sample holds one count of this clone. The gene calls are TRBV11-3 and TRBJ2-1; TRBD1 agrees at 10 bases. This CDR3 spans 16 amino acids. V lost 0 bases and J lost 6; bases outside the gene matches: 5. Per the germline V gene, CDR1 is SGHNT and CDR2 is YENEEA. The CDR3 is CASSLEGTGVINEQFF. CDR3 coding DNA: TGTGCCAGCAGCTTAGAGGGGACAGGGGTAATCAATGAGCAGTTCTTC.

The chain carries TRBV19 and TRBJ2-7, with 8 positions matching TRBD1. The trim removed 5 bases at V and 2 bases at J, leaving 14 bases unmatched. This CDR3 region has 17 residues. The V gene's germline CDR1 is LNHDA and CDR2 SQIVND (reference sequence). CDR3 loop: CASSSRGTGDAAYEQYF. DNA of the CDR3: TGTGCCAGTAGTTCTCGGGGGACAGGCGACGCCGCCTACGAGCAGTACTTC.

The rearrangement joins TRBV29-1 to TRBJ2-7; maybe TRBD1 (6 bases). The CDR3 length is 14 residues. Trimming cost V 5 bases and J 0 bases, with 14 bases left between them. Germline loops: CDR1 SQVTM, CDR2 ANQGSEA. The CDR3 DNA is TGCAGCGTTCCACAGGGCGGCGGCTCCTACGAGCAGTACTTC. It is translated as CSVPQGGGSYEQYF.